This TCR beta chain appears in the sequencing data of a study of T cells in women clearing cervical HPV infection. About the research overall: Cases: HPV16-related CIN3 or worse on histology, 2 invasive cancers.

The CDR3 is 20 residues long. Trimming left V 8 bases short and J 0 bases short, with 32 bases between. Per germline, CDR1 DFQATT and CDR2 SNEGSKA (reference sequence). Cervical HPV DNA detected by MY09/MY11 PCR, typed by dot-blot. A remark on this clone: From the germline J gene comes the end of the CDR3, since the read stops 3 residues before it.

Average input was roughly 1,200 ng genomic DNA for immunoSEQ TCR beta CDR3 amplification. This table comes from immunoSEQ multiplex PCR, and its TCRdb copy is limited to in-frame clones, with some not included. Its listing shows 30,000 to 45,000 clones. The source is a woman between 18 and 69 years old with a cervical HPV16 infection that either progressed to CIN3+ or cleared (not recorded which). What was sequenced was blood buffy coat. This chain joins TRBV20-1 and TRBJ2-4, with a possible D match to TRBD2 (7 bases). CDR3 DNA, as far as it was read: TGCAGTTCAATTAGGAGGGAGGGAGCCTTCATAGGGGGAGCCAAAAACATT. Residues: CSSIRREGAFIGGAKNI. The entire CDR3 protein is CSSIRREGAFIGGAKNIQYF.